This TCR beta chain derives from a study of cytomegalovirus exposure and HLA in healthy donors. Findings and limits, study-wide: Later on, analysis showed that most CMV-associated TCR beta chains appeared to be HLA-restricted.

A multiplex PCR was run with 60 Vbeta primers and 13 Jbeta primers. TCRdb's copy holds only in-frame clones and misses some; the assay was immunoSEQ multiplex PCR. The sample includes fewer than 85,000 clones, around 83% of them seen just once. Germline V CDR1 and CDR2: SQVTM, ANQGSEA. The CDR3 sequence is 13 residues long. With regard to this clone: No antigen is known for it.

The sequence derives from a man in his sixties or seventies in good health and CMV-seropositive. The source material was PBMCs. The chain couples TRBV29-1 to TRBJ1-5, with D possibly TRBD1 on 6 matching bases. The CDR3 sequence is CSIIRGPQGPQHF. DNA of the CDR3: TGCAGTATTATCAGGGGTCCCCAGGGGCCCCAGCATTTT.